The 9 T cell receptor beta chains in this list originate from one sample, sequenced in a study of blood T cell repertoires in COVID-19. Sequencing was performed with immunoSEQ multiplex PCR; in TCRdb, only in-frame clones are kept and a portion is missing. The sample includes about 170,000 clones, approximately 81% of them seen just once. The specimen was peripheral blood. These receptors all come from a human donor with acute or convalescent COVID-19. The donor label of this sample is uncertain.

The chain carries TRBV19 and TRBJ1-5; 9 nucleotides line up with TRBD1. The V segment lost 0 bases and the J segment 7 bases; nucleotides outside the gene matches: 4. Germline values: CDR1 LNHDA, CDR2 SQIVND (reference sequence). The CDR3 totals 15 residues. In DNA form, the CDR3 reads TGTGCCAGTAGTATAGATTGGACAGGGGTCCAGCCCCAGCATTTT. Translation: CASSIDWTGVQPQHF. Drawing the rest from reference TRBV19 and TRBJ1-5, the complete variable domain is DGGITQSPKYLFRKEGQNVTLSCEQNLNHDAMYWYRQDPGQGLRLIYYSQIVNDFQKGDIAEGYSVSREKKESFPLTVTSAQKNPTAFYLCASSIDWTGVQPQHFGDGTRLSIL.

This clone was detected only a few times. In nucleotides, the CDR3 is TGTGCCAGCAGCCGTGGACTAGCGAGGAACACCGGGGAGCTGTTTTTT. Amino acids: CASSRGLARNTGELFF. V gene TRBV7-2 combines with J gene TRBJ2-2; 9 bases agree with TRBD2. Germline V gene lookup returns CDR1 SGHTA and CDR2 FQGNSA. Trimming removed 5 bases from V and 1 base from J; junction bases left unmatched: 5. The CDR3 has 16 residues.

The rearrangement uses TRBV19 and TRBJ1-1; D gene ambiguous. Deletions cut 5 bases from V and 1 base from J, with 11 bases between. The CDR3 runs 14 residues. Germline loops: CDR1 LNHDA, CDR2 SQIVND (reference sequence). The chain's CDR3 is CASSFAEWNTEAFF. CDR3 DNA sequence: TGTGCCAGTAGTTTCGCGGAGTGGAACACTGAAGCTTTCTTT.

CDR3 in amino acids: CSVNRDGGAQYF. The CDR3 region has the DNA TGCAGCGTTAATCGGGACGGCGGGGCCCAGTACTTC. This chain joins TRBV29-1 and TRBJ2-5; D might be TRBD2 (6 bases). CDR1 and CDR2 from the germline V gene are SQVTM and ANQGSEA. The CDR3 sequence is 12 residues long. With 5 bases removed from V and 9 bases from J, the gap between germline ends came to 16 bases.

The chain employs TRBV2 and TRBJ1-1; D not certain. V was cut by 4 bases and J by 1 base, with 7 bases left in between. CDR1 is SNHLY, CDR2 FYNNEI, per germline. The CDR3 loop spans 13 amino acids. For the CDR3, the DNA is TGTGCCAGCAGTGGTCCTAGGAACACTGAAGCTTTCTTT. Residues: CASSGPRNTEAFF. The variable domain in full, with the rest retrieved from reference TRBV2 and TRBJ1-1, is EPEVTQTPSHQVTQMGQEVILRCVPISNHLYFYWYRQILGQKVEFLVSFYNNEISEKSEIFDDQFSVERPDGSNFTLKIRSTKLEDSAMYFCASSGPRNTEAFFGQGTRLTVV.

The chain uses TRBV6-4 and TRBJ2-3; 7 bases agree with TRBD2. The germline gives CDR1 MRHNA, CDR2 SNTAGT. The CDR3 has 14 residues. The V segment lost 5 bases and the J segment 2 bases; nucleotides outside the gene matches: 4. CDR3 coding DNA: TGTGCCAGCAGTCGCGGGGGAGACACAGATACGCAGTATTTT. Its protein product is CASSRGGDTDTQYF.

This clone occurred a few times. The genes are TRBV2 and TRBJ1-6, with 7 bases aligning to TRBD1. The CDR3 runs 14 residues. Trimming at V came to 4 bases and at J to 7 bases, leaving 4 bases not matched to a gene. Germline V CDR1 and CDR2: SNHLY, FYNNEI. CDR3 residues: CASSGGTANSPLHF. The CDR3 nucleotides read TGTGCCAGCAGTGGGGGGACAGCAAATTCACCCCTCCACTTT.

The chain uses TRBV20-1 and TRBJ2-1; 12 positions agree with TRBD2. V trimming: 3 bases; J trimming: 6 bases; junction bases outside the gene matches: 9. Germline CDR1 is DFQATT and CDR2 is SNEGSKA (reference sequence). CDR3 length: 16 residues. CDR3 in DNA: TGCAGTGCTAGTAGGGCTAGCGGGGGGGTTCGCAATGAGCAGTTCTTC. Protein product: CSASRASGGVRNEQFF.

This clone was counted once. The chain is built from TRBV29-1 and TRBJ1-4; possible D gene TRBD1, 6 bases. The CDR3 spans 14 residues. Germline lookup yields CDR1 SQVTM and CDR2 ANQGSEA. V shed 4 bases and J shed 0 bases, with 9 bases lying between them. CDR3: CSVGRTATNEKLFF. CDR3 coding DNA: TGCAGCGTTGGGCGGACAGCAACTAATGAAAAACTGTTTTTT.